The rows below give T cell receptor beta chains drawn from one sample of a study of OX40 agonist ivuxolimab in advanced cancers. The repertoire was sequenced with immunoSEQ multiplex PCR; TCRdb's copy has only in-frame clones and lacks some. This table holds 40,000 to 50,000 clones, just under 90% found once. Sequenced here: CD4+ or CD8+ T cells sorted from blood, sampled in a trial of the OX40 agonist ivuxolimab. The origin of the receptors is an adult with an advanced solid tumor such as melanoma, head and neck, liver or kidney cancer. CDR3s include the opening cysteine and the closing phenylalanine or tryptophan. Fields, in order: clone size, J gene, D gene, V gene, CDR3 DNA, CDR3 protein. A D gene is named only where the DNA matches it firmly. The size field is filled for only some rows; it gives once, few, many or a size class.

>once|TRBJ2-3|NA|TRBV2
TGTGCCAGTGGCGGGCGGGGTGTGACAGATACGCAGTATTTT
CASGGRGVTDTQYF
>NA|TRBJ2-3|NA|TRBV4-1
TGCGCCAGCAATAACCCTGTGGTGGGCACAGATACGCAGTATTTT
CASNNPVVGTDTQYF
>once|TRBJ2-1|TRBD2|TRBV30
TGTGCCTGGATTGGAGCGGGGTGGGGCTACAATGAGCAGTTCTTC
CAWIGAGWGYNEQFF
>large|TRBJ2-1|TRBD2|TRBV9
TGTGCCAGCAGCGTAGCTGGGTCTAGCGGACTGGCAGAGCAGTTCTTC
CASSVAGSSGLAEQFF
>NA|TRBJ2-5|NA|TRBV14
TGTGCCAGCAGCCAACTCCAAGAGACCCAGTACTTC
CASSQLQETQYF
>NA|TRBJ1-2|TRBD1|TRBV6-1
TGTGCCAGCAGGGATGGACAGGGGGCGCTTGGCTACACCTTC
CASRDGQGALGYTF
>NA|TRBJ2-3|TRBD2|TRBV19
TGTGCCAGTAGTACCCCGCCGGGACTAGCGGGAACGGATACGCAGTATTTT
CASSTPPGLAGTDTQYF
>NA|TRBJ1-1|TRBD1|TRBV11-1
TGTGCCAGCAGCCTTGGGACAGGGTCTGAAGCTTTCTTT
CASSLGTGSEAFF
>NA|TRBJ2-1|TRBD1|TRBV7-2
TGTGCCAGCAGCCTCGGACAGGGGACCTACAATGAGCAGTTCTTC
CASSLGQGTYNEQFF
>NA|TRBJ1-4|NA|TRBV5-1
TGCGCCAGCAGCTACGTTACGGATGAAAAACTGTTTTTT
CASSYVTDEKLFF
>few|TRBJ1-1|NA|TRBV30
TGTGCCTGGCGACAGGACGCGACTGAAGCTTTCTTT
CAWRQDATEAFF
>few|TRBJ2-7|NA|TRBV6-1
TGTGCCAGCAGTGAATATTCGGAGGGCGAGCAGTACTTC
CASSEYSEGEQYF
>NA|TRBJ1-1|NA|TRBV28
TGTGCCAGCCTTTTTCAGGGAAATACTGAAGCTTTCTTT
CASLFQGNTEAFF
>NA|TRBJ2-2|NA|TRBV28
TGTGCCAGCAGTTTATCAGTGAACACCGGGGAGCTGTTTTTT
CASSLSVNTGELFF
>NA|TRBJ2-7|NA|TRBV6-6
TGTGCCAGCAGTTCCGACTACGAGCAGTACTTC
CASSSDYEQYF
>NA|TRBJ1-4|NA|TRBV4-1
TGCGCCAGCAGCCAAGGGTTTCAGAATGAAAAACTGTTTTTT
CASSQGFQNEKLFF
>once|TRBJ2-7|NA|TRBV7-2
TGTGCCAGCAGCAGAGGACCCTTCGGGTACGAGCAGTACTTC
CASSRGPFGYEQYF
>NA|TRBJ1-2|NA|TRBV29-1
TGCAGCGTTGAATTGGCGGCGAACTATGGCTACACCTTC
CSVELAANYGYTF
>NA|TRBJ1-4|NA|TRBV4-1
TGCGCCAGCAGCCAAAATCGAGGGACTGATAATGAAAAACTGTTTTTT
CASSQNRGTDNEKLFF
>NA|TRBJ2-7|NA|TRBV7-9
TGTGCCAGCAGCCGGGGTGGGACCAACTACGAGCAGTACTTC
CASSRGGTNYEQYF
>few|TRBJ1-6|NA|TRBV2
TGTGCCAGCAGTGAATTAGCACAGGGAGGGTCTCCCCTCCACTTT
CASSELAQGGSPLHF
>NA|TRBJ2-7|TRBD1|TRBV10-3
TGTGCCATCAGTGCCGGGACAGGGACCTACGAGCAGTACTTC
CAISAGTGTYEQYF
>NA|TRBJ1-3|TRBD1|TRBV4-1
TGCGCCAGCAGCCATCGGACAGGGGAAGGAAACACCATATATTTT
CASSHRTGEGNTIYF
>once|TRBJ2-2|TRBD1|TRBV2
TGTGCCAGCAGTGAAGCCCGGACAGGGATCGGGGAGCTGTTTTTT
CASSEARTGIGELFF
>NA|TRBJ2-7|NA|TRBV6-5
TGTGCCAGCAGTTATGGGGGGCCAGAGGCCGAGCAGTACTTC
CASSYGGPEAEQYF
>few|TRBJ1-2|NA|TRBV20-1
TGCAGTGCTCCGGACAGCTATGGCTACACCTTC
CSAPDSYGYTF
>NA|TRBJ2-1|NA|TRBV9
TGTGCCAGCAGCGTAGAATCCCCTCGGCCCCCGGATGAGCAGTTCTTC
CASSVESPRPPDEQFF
>few|TRBJ1-1|TRBD1|TRBV18
TGTGCCAGCTCACTGGGGACAGGGGACCTATTTGCTTTCTTT
CASSLGTGDLFAFF
>NA|TRBJ2-4|TRBD2|TRBV11-2
TGTGCCAGCAGCTTCCAGCGGGAGAGGACCAAAAACATTCAGTACTTC
CASSFQRERTKNIQYF
>NA|TRBJ2-1|NA|TRBV5-1
TGCGCCAGCAGCGAAGATGGGAGCTCCTACAATGAGCAGTTCTTC
CASSEDGSSYNEQFF
>NA|TRBJ2-7|TRBD1|TRBV6-1
TGTGCCAGCAGAGAAGGACAGGGGGCATCCTACGAGCAGTACTTC
CASREGQGASYEQYF
>NA|TRBJ1-6|TRBD1|TRBV5-1
TGCGCCAGCAGCTTGGGACAGGGATATGCTAATTCACCCCTCCACTTT
CASSLGQGYANSPLHF
>NA|TRBJ2-1|TRBD2|TRBV5-1
TGCGCCAGCAGCTTGGGGGGCCTCCTAGCGGGAGAGACCTACAATGAGCAGTTCTTC
CASSLGGLLAGETYNEQFF